The next 25 T cell receptor beta chains were all read from a single sample in a study of blood T cell repertoires in COVID-19. TCRdb's copy holds only in-frame clones and misses some; the assay was immunoSEQ multiplex PCR. The sample consists of 150,000 to 200,000 clones, about four fifths of them appearing once. Sequenced: peripheral blood. These receptors were obtained from a woman older than 75 with COVID-19, enrolled during active disease.

This clone occurred a few times. The chain couples TRBV5-6 to TRBJ2-5; D may be TRBD2 (6 bases). The CDR3 is made up of 15 amino acids. The germline V gene has CDR1 SGHDT and CDR2 YYEEEE. V lost 3 bases to trimming and J lost 5 bases, with 17 bases between them. CDR3 amino acids: CASSSPNTGRETQYF. Written as DNA, the CDR3 is TGTGCCAGCAGCTCGCCGAACACGGGGAGGGAGACCCAGTACTTC. The whole variable domain, remainder taken from reference TRBV5-6 and TRBJ2-5, is DAGVTQSPTHLIKTRGQQVTLRCSPKSGHDTVSWYQQALGQGPQFIFQYYEEEERQRGNFPDRFSGHQFPNYSSELNVNALLLGDSALYLCASSSPNTGRETQYFGPGTRLLVL.

CDR3 sequence (DNA): TGTGCCAGCAGCTCCCCCCCAGCCCCATCGACAGTCAACACTGAAGCTTTCTTT. Translating it yields CASSSPPAPSTVNTEAFF. This chain joins TRBV7-2 and TRBJ1-1, with D maybe TRBD1 (5 bases). Germline V lookup: CDR1 SGHTA, CDR2 FQGNSA. This CDR3 has 18 residues. With 4 bases removed from V and 2 bases from J, the gap between germline ends came to 23 bases.

The DNA for the CDR3 is TGTGCCAGCAGCTCAACCTGGACAGGGCGGGAGACCCAGTACTTC. Amino acids: CASSSTWTGRETQYF. The chain is built from TRBV5-5 and TRBJ2-5; 8 bases agree with TRBD1. V gave up 3 bases and J gave up 5 bases; unmatched junction bases: 9. Per germline, CDR1 SGHKS and CDR2 YYEKEE (reference sequence). The CDR3 contains 15 residues.

The V and J genes are TRBV7-2 and TRBJ2-1, with 9 bases identical to TRBD2. Trimming cost V 5 bases and J 0 bases; bases outside gene matches: 11. The CDR3 sequence is 18 residues long. Looked up from germline, CDR1 is SGHTA and CDR2 is FQGNSA. The CDR3 spells CASSPRRLSGSSYNEQFF. DNA of the CDR3: TGTGCCAGCAGCCCTAGACGCCTTAGCGGGAGCTCCTACAATGAGCAGTTCTTC.

The chain's CDR3 is CASKSPTDTQYF. Written as DNA, the CDR3 is TGCGCCAGCAAGAGCCCCACAGATACGCAGTATTTT. The rearrangement uses TRBV5-1 and TRBJ2-3; D is unclear. Trimming shortened V by 6 bases and J by 2 bases, and 7 bases separated the two germline ends. Germline V CDR1 and CDR2: SGHRS, YFSETQ. CDR3 size: 12 residues.

CDR3 in amino acids: CASSLAFPGQDNEKLFF. The CDR3 coding sequence is TGTGCCAGCAGCTTAGCCTTTCCGGGACAGGACAATGAAAAACTGTTTTTT. V usage is TRBV7-9 and J usage is TRBJ1-4; 8 bases are shared with TRBD1. Germline lookup yields CDR1 SEHNR and CDR2 FQNEAQ (reference sequence). V shed 0 bases and J 5 bases; nucleotides not matched to a gene: 8. CDR3 length equals 17 residues. Complete variable domain (other parts from reference TRBV7-9 and TRBJ1-4): DTGVSQNPRHKITKRGQNVTFRCDPISEHNRLYWYRQTLGQGPEFLTYFQNEAQLEKSRLLSDRFSAERPKGSFSTLEIQRTEQGDSAMYLCASSLAFPGQDNEKLFFGSGTQLSVL.

The chain joins TRBV19 to TRBJ2-3; 9 bases agree with TRBD1. The CDR3 has 13 amino acids. The V gene's germline CDR1 is LNHDA and CDR2 SQIVND (reference sequence). Trimming removed 9 bases from V and 4 bases from J; junction bases left unmatched: 5. CDR3: CASRTGASDTQYF. The CDR3 coding sequence is TGTGCCAGCAGGACAGGGGCTTCAGATACGCAGTATTTT.

As DNA, the CDR3 is TGTGCCAGCAGCCAAGACCTCGGCTACGAGCAGTACTTC. Its protein product is CASSQDLGYEQYF. The gene calls are TRBV14 and TRBJ2-7; D remains ambiguous. CDR1 is SGHDN, CDR2 FVKESK, per germline. Trimming shortened V by 0 bases and J by 3 bases, and 6 bases separated the two germline ends. The CDR3 length is 13 residues.

This rearrangement joins TRBV4-1 to TRBJ1-2; D uncertain. V was pared by 3 bases and J by 0 bases, with 11 bases between. The CDR3 is made up of 15 amino acids. Germline V gives CDR1 MGHRA, CDR2 YSYEKL. This chain's CDR3 is CASSQLGEANYGYTF. The CDR3 DNA is TGCGCCAGCAGCCAGCTCGGGGAAGCTAACTATGGCTACACCTTC.

The V gene is TRBV11-3, the J gene TRBJ2-3; 10 nucleotides align to TRBD2. This CDR3 comprises 15 residues. In germline, CDR1 is SGHNT, CDR2 YENEEA. After removal of 5 bases from V and 4 bases from J, the junction contained 6 bases not matched to a gene. CDR3 sequence (DNA): TGTGCCAGCAGCCCCAGGACTAGCGGCTCAGATACGCAGTATTTT. Translated, it gives CASSPRTSGSDTQYF.

The rearrangement links TRBV19 to TRBJ1-2; D remains unclear. Germline V CDR1 and CDR2: LNHDA, SQIVND (reference sequence). This CDR3 has 15 amino acids. Trimming pared 4 bases from V and 4 bases from J, leaving 16 bases between. The CDR3 loop is CASSKGGRYGYGYTF. The CDR3 coding sequence is TGTGCCAGTAGTAAGGGAGGGCGATACGGCTATGGCTACACCTTC.

V usage is TRBV5-1 and J usage is TRBJ1-6, with TRBD1 identical over 8 bases. Germline V CDR1 and CDR2: SGHRS, YFSETQ. Trimming took 4 bases from V and 0 from J; bases not matched to a gene: 3. There are 16 residues in the CDR3. The CDR3 is CASSTGTGSYNSPLHF. CDR3 in DNA: TGCGCCAGCAGCACCGGGACAGGCTCCTATAATTCACCCCTCCACTTT.

The chain couples TRBV3-1 (or the pseudogene TRBV3-2) to TRBJ2-7; 8 bases match TRBD2. The CDR3 length is 16 residues. Germline assignment: CDR1 LGHDT and CDR2 YNNKEL (reference sequence). V lost 3 bases to trimming and J lost 2 bases; unmatched junction nucleotides: 9. Written as DNA, the CDR3 is TGTGCCAGCAGCCAGGATCAGGGTAGCGGGGCCTACGAGCAGTACTTC. Translating gives CASSQDQGSGAYEQYF.

The table lists this clone with a few counts. The chain has TRBV5-1 and TRBJ1-2; TRBD1 aligns across 8 bases. This CDR3 has 13 amino acids. The V segment lost 4 bases and the J segment 5 bases; nucleotides outside the gene matches: 4. Germline V gives CDR1 SGHRS, CDR2 YFSETQ. The DNA of the CDR3 is TGCGCCAGCAGCCTGGACAGGGAATATGGCTACACCTTC. This sequence encodes CASSLDREYGYTF.

This clone was observed once. The genes are TRBV5-1 and TRBJ1-1; the D gene is possibly TRBD1 (6 bases). V lost 0 bases, J lost 5 bases, and 11 bases lay in between. Germline V gene lookup returns CDR1 SGHRS and CDR2 YFSETQ. This CDR3 is 14 amino acids long. CDR3 nucleotide sequence: TGCGCCAGCAGCTTGGAGGCAGGGGTTACTGAAGCTTTCTTT. It specifies CASSLEAGVTEAFF.

The chain has TRBV4-3 and TRBJ2-4, with 11 positions matching TRBD2. Unmatched junction bases numbered 11, after V lost 0 bases and J lost 1 base. This CDR3 comprises 20 residues. CDR1 and CDR2 (germline): LGHNA, YSLEER. CDR3 residues: CASSQEVGSGGARAKNIQYF. Written as DNA, the CDR3 is TGCGCCAGCAGCCAAGAAGTGGGTAGCGGGGGGGCCCGGGCCAAAAACATTCAGTACTTC.

The chain employs TRBV27 and TRBJ2-1, with D possibly being TRBD2 (6 bases). CDR1 and CDR2 (germline): MNHEY, SMNVEV (reference sequence). The V end lost 3 bases, the J end lost 8 bases, and 14 bases lay between the germline ends. CDR3 length equals 14 residues. Here the CDR3 reads CASSLGGGDDEQFF. As DNA, the CDR3 is TGTGCCAGCAGTTTGGGGGGAGGTGACGATGAGCAGTTCTTC.

The chain recombines TRBV29-1 with TRBJ1-2; the match to TRBD1 covers 9 bases. V lost 4 bases to trimming and J lost 7 bases; unmatched junction nucleotides: 7. The CDR3 totals 13 residues. CDR1 and CDR2 (germline): SQVTM, ANQGSEA. The CDR3 region is CSVGGQGMGGYTF. The CDR3 DNA follows: TGCAGCGTTGGAGGACAGGGGATGGGTGGCTACACCTTC.

The rearrangement links TRBV9 to TRBJ1-6, with TRBD1 identical over 7 bases. This CDR3 spans 17 amino acids. Germline loops: CDR1 SGDLS, CDR2 YYNGEE. V shed 3 bases, J shed 5 bases, and the junction held 11 bases outside the gene matches. CDR3 residues: CASSAPRGGTDNSPLHF. CDR3 nucleotides: TGTGCCAGCAGCGCGCCCCGGGGGGGGACAGATAATTCACCCCTCCACTTT.

This chain joins TRBV2 and TRBJ1-5, with 9 bases that match TRBD1. Germline values: CDR1 SNHLY, CDR2 FYNNEI. CDR3 length equals 15 residues. Trimming at V came to 3 bases and at J to 2 bases, leaving 2 bases not matched to a gene. In DNA form, the CDR3 reads TGTGCCAGCAGTGAGGACAGGGGCGGCAATCAGCCCCAGCATTTT. This encodes CASSEDRGGNQPQHF. Full variable domain (outside the CDR3, taken from reference TRBV2 and TRBJ1-5): EPEVTQTPSHQVTQMGQEVILRCVPISNHLYFYWYRQILGQKVEFLVSFYNNEISEKSEIFDDQFSVERPDGSNFTLKIRSTKLEDSAMYFCASSEDRGGNQPQHFGDGTRLSIL.

The V gene is TRBV4-2, the J gene TRBJ1-4; D gene unclear. CDR1 is LGHNA and CDR2 is YNFKEQ in the germline V gene. Trimming took off 1 base at V and 8 bases at J, with 14 bases between the two ends. This CDR3 is 15 amino acids long. The CDR3 region has the DNA TGTGCCAGCAGCCAAGGGAGCGGGGAGGCAGAAAAACTGTTTTTT. Translating gives CASSQGSGEAEKLFF.

The V gene is TRBV14, the J gene TRBJ1-1, with D unresolved. V lost 4 bases to trimming and J lost 5 bases, with 14 bases between them. Germline V lookup: CDR1 SGHDN, CDR2 FVKESK. CDR3 length: 14 amino acids. The CDR3 DNA sequence: TGTGCCAGCAGCCTCCTAGCCGGAAGAACTGAAGCTTTCTTT. Its protein product is CASSLLAGRTEAFF.

The J gene is TRBJ1-5, the V gene TRBV3-1 (or the pseudogene TRBV3-2); the D gene is possibly TRBD1 (5 bases). Per the germline V gene, CDR1 is LGHDT and CDR2 is YNNKEL (reference sequence). The V gene lost 1 base and the J gene lost 6 bases, with 10 bases spanning the gap. This CDR3 is built from 14 residues. CDR3 in DNA: TGTGCCAGCAGCCAAGGGGCAGGGCCTCAGCCCCAGCATTTT. It yields the protein CASSQGAGPQPQHF.

This chain links TRBV19 with TRBJ2-1, with 8 bases fitting TRBD2. The germline V gene has CDR1 LNHDA and CDR2 SQIVND (reference sequence). The V and J ends lost 6 bases and 7 bases, in that order; junction bases with no gene match: 5. The CDR3 consists of 13 residues. In DNA, the CDR3 is TGTGCCAGTAGCGGGGGGGCAATGAATGAGCAGTTCTTC. It encodes CASSGGAMNEQFF.

The chain carries TRBV7-2 and TRBJ1-2; no firm D call. This CDR3 contains 11 residues. V was pared by 4 bases and J by 7 bases, with 7 bases between. Per the germline V gene, CDR1 is SGHTA and CDR2 is FQGNSA. The CDR3 sequence is CASSSGFGYTF. Here the CDR3 DNA reads TGTGCCAGCAGCTCGGGTTTTGGCTACACCTTC.